This TCR beta chain was captured in a study of CD8+ T cells in alopecia areata. Study-level information: It was 6 to 18 months of tofacitinib, and then there were 6 months off drug.

Study-level findings and limits: Normal skin's resident alphabeta T cells are sequenced alongside lesional scalp T cells. Mice showed clearer TCR sharing than patients did, a gap that was possibly HLA-related.

Reverse transcription of extracted RNA yielded cDNA, which provided the sequencing template. Here immunoSEQ multiplex PCR was the method, and the copy in TCRdb shows in-frame clones only, minus some. The repertoire has approximately 140,000 clones, approximately 45% of them found once; the top ten carry 6% to 7%. As for this clone: Its antigen is as yet unknown.

V dropped 0 bases and J dropped 0 bases, with 11 bases sitting between them. Germline V gives CDR1 SGHRS, CDR2 YFSETQ. The CDR3 runs 16 residues. The sequence came from a human donor with alopecia areata. Material for sequencing was CD4+ T cells sorted from blood. This chain connects TRBV5-1 to TRBJ2-3; D is unresolved. In DNA, the CDR3 is TGCGCCAGCAGCTTGGTTGGCGGTCCTAGCACAGATACGCAGTATTTT. Its translation: CASSLVGGPSTDTQYF.